This T cell receptor beta chain was profiled in a study of beta chain features in type 1 diabetes. As for the study in general: The patients were much like the healthy donors in age, gender and cell yields.

Study-wide findings and caveats: PCR might favor shorter templates, but any such skew would affect patients and controls equally. Among type 1 diabetes patients, VDJ junctions had fewer insertions and more deletions.

With respect to this clone: Its specificity is unknown.

CDR1 is MGHRA, CDR2 YSYEKL, per germline. V dropped 3 bases and J dropped 1; count of bases not matched to a gene: 9. The CDR3 covers 17 residues. Each of the sorted populations had a purity greater than 95%. The whole isolated RNA underwent reverse transcription, so sequencing captured expressed TCRB transcripts. The repertoire was sequenced with immunoSEQ multiplex PCR; TCRdb's copy has only in-frame clones and lacks some. Among about 240,000 clones listed, 25% to 30% were seen once. The clonotype was recovered from a man aged 30 to 39 in good health. The sample consisted of central memory CD4+ T cells from blood. The gene calls are TRBV4-1 and TRBJ2-7, with TRBD2 identical over 10 bases. CDR3 in amino acids: CASSHIGGTSASYEQYF. CDR3 in DNA: TGCGCCAGCAGCCACATCGGGGGGACTAGCGCTTCCTACGAGCAGTACTTC.